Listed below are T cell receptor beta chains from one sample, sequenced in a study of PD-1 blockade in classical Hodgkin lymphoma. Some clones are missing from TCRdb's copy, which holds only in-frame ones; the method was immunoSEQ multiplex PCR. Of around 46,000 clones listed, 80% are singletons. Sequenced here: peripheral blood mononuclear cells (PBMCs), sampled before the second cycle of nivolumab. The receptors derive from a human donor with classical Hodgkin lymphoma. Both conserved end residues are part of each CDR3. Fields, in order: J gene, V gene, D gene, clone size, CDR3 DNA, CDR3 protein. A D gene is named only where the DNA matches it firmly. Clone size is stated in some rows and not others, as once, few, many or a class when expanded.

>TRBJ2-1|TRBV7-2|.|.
TGTGCCAGCAGCTTAGGTCCTGCTGGCAATGAGCAGTTCTTC
CASSLGPAGNEQFF
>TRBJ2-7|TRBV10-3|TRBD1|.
TGTGCCATCACTCCCGGGACAGTCTCCTACGAGCAGTACTTC
CAITPGTVSYEQYF
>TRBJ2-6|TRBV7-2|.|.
TGTGCCAGCAGCTTACTGCGGTCGAGCCTCTCTGGGGCCAACGTCCTGACTTTC
CASSLLRSSLSGANVLTF
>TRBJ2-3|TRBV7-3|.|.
TGTGCCAGCAGCCTAAACTATAGAAGGGCAGATACGCAGTATTTT
CASSLNYRRADTQYF
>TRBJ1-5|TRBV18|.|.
TGTGCCAGCTCACTAGGGTTTAGAGGTCGACATCAGCCCCAGCATTTT
CASSLGFRGRHQPQHF
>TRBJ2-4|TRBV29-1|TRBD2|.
TGCAGCGTTGAAGGCGGGAGCGGCATTCAGTACTTC
CSVEGGSGIQYF
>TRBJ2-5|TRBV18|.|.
TGTGCCAGCTCACCAGGAAGGGATGCCCAAGAGACCCAGTACTTC
CASSPGRDAQETQYF
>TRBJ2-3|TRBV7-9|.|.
TGTGCCAGCAGCTCTTGGGGGGCTCAGCTAACAGATACGCAGTATTTT
CASSSWGAQLTDTQYF
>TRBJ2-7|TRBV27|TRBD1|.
TGTGCCAGCAGTCCCTATAGACAGGGGGTCTACGAGCAGTACTTC
CASSPYRQGVYEQYF
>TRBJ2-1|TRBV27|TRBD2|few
TGTGCCAGCAGAACCGGGACTAGCGGGAGCCGGCAGTTCTTC
CASRTGTSGSRQFF
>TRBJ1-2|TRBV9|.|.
TGTGCCAGCAGCGTAGCTAGAGGCTATGGCTACACCTTC
CASSVARGYGYTF
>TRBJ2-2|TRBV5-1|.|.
TGCGCCAGCAGCCAACGGGCTAGCCAGGCCGGGGAGCTGTTTTTT
CASSQRASQAGELFF
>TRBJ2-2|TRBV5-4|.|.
TGTGCCAGCAGCCCTTTTTCGAACACCGGGGAGCTGTTTTTT
CASSPFSNTGELFF
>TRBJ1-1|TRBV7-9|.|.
TGTGCCAGCAGCCCCGCGTCCGGGATGAACACTGAAGCTTTCTTT
CASSPASGMNTEAFF
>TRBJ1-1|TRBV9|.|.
TGTGCCAGCGGACGGGACACCGACACTGAAGCTTTCTTT
CASGRDTDTEAFF
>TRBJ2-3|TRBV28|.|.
TGTGCCAGCAGTTTATACAAGACCCAACTGCGCACAGATACGCAGTATTTT
CASSLYKTQLRTDTQYF
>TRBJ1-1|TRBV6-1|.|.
TGTGCCAGCAGTCGGGACCCAAACGCTGAAGCTTTCTTT
CASSRDPNAEAFF
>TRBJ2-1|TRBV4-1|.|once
TGCGCCAGCAGCCAATTCGGGGACTCGACCTACAATGAGCAGTTCTTC
CASSQFGDSTYNEQFF
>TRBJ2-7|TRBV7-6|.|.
TGTGCCAGCAGCTCTGTGCAAGGATCCTACGAGCAGTACTTC
CASSSVQGSYEQYF
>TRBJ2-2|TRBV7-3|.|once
TGTGCCAGCAGCGAGAACAGCGCGAACACCGGGGAGCTGTTTTTT
CASSENSANTGELFF
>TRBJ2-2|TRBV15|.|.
TGTGCCACCACCGGGGACTTCCCGAACACCGGGGAGCTGTTTTTT
CATTGDFPNTGELFF
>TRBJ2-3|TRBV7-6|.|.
TGTGCCAGCAGCCGGACCCCGACCGCAGATACGCAGTATTTT
CASSRTPTADTQYF
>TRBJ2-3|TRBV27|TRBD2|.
TGTGCCAGCAGTGGCGGGGGGGGGCGCCCCCTCAGCACAGATACGCAGTATTTT
CASSGGGGRPLSTDTQYF
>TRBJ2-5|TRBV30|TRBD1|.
TGTGCCTGGTCTCCGGGACAGCGGACCCAAGAGACCCAGTACTTC
CAWSPGQRTQETQYF
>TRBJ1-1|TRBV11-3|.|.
TGTGCCAGCAGCTTATCCCCCGCCAACACTGAAGCTTTCTTT
CASSLSPANTEAFF
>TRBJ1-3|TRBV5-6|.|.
TGTGCCAGCAGCTCTTGGGGAAACACCATATATTTT
CASSSWGNTIYF
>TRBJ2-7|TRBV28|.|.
TGTGCCAGCAGTTTAGGTCAGACCGACTCATACTTC
CASSLGQTDSYF
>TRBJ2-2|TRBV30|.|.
TGTGCCTGGAGTGCCTACAGGGACTTAAGCTGGGAGCTGTTTTTT
CAWSAYRDLSWELFF
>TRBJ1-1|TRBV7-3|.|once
TGTGCCAGCAGCTTAGCACAGGGCTTGGCCACTGAAGCTTTCTTT
CASSLAQGLATEAFF
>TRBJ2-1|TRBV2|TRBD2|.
TGTGCCAGCAGTAGGACAGATGGACTAGCGGATGAGCAGTTCTTC
CASSRTDGLADEQFF
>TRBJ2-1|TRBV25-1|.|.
TGTGCCAGCAGGGTGACGGGGCCCTACAATGAGCAGTTCTTC
CASRVTGPYNEQFF
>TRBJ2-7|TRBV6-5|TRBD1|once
TGTGCCAGCAGTTGGGGACAGGGTGGGGAGCAGTACTTC
CASSWGQGGEQYF
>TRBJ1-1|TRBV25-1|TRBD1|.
TGTGCCAGCAGTGAATTAGGGGGACAGACACCGAACACTGAAGCTTTCTTT
CASSELGGQTPNTEAFF
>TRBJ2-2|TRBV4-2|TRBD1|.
TGTGCCAGCAGCCTCCCGGGACAGAGTAACACCGGGGAGCTGTTTTTT
CASSLPGQSNTGELFF
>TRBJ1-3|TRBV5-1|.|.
TGCGCCAGCAGCTTGGGGACCGACTCTGGAAACACCATATATTTT
CASSLGTDSGNTIYF
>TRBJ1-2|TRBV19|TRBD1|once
TGTGCCAGTTCCGTACAGGGGGCTAATGGCTACACCTTC
CASSVQGANGYTF
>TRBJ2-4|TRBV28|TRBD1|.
TGTGCCAGCAGTGGGACAGGGATGAAAAACATTCAGTACTTC
CASSGTGMKNIQYF
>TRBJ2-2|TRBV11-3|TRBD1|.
TGTGCCAGCAGCTCTATTGGGACAGGGGACACCGGGGAGCTGTTTTTT
CASSSIGTGDTGELFF
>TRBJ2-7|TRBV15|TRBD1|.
TGTGCCACCAGCAGGACAAGGACAGGGAACGACGAGCAGTACTTC
CATSRTRTGNDEQYF
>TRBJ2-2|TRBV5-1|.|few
TGCGCCAGCAGCTTGGGGCCCGGGGAGCTGTTTTTT
CASSLGPGELFF
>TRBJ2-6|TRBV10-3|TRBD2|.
TGTGCCATCAGTGACCCGGGACTAGCGGGCTCTGGGGCCAACGTCCTGACTTTC
CAISDPGLAGSGANVLTF
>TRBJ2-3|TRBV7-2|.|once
TGTGCCAGCAGCCTTAGTGGGCCGGGAGATACGCAGTATTTT
CASSLSGPGDTQYF
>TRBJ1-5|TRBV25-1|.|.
TGTGCCAGCAGTTCGGAGGCACAGCCCCAGCATTTT
CASSSEAQPQHF
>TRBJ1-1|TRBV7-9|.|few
TGTGCCAGCAGACTAAGGGGCAGTTTGAACACTGAAGCTTTCTTT
CASRLRGSLNTEAFF
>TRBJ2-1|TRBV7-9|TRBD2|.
TGTGCCAGCAGCCCCCGGGAGGGCCCCTACAATGAGCAGTTCTTC
CASSPREGPYNEQFF
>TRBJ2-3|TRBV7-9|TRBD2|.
TGTGCCAGCAGCTTAAGTAGCGGGCCCACAGATACGCAGTATTTT
CASSLSSGPTDTQYF
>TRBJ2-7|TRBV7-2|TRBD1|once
TGTGCCAGCAGCCGGGACAGGGTAGTCGAGCAGTACTTC
CASSRDRVVEQYF
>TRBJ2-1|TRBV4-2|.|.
TGTGCCAGCAGCCAAGAGGGATCGACTAGCTACAATGAGCAGTTCTTC
CASSQEGSTSYNEQFF
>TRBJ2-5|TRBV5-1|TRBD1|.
TGCGCCAGCAGCTTTGGCTTATCGGGACAGGGAGGAGAGACCCAGTACTTC
CASSFGLSGQGGETQYF
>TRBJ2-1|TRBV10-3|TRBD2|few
TGTGCCATCAGTGAGTCGGGGGACGGGGGGGCCTTCAATGAGCAGTTCTTC
CAISESGDGGAFNEQFF
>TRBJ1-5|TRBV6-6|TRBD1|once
TGTGCCAGCAGTCAGGACAGGACTCATGACAATCAGCCCCAGCATTTT
CASSQDRTHDNQPQHF
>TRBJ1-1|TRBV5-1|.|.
TGCGCCAGCAGCTCGCCACCCGGGCAGCTGAACACTGAAGCTTTCTTT
CASSSPPGQLNTEAFF